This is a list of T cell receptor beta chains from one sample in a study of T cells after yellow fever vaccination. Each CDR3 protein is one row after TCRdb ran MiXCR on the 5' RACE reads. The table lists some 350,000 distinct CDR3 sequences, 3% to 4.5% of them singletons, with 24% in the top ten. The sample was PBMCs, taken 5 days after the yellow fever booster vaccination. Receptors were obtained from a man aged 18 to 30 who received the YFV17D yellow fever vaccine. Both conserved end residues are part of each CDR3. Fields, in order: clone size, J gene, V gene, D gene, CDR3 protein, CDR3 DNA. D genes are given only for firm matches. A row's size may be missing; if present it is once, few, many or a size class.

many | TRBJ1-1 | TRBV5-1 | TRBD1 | CASSRPPGVQGLRTEAFF | TGCGCCAGCAGCCGACCTCCCGGTGTACAGGGGCTTCGGACTGAAGCTTTCTTT
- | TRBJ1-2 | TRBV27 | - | CASSSSLSRVYGYTF | TGTGCCAGCAGTTCCAGCCTTTCTAGAGTCTATGGCTACACCTTC
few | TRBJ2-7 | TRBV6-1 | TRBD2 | CASSDTGLGSHEQYF | TGTGCCAGCAGTGATACGGGACTAGGGTCTCACGAGCAGTACTTC
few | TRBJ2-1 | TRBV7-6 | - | CASSLGVGSEQFF | TGTGCCAGCAGCTTAGGGGTGGGTAGTGAGCAGTTCTTC
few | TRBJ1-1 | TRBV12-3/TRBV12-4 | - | CASSPGVVGGQAFF | TGTGCCAGCAGTCCTGGAGTAGTGGGGGGGCAAGCTTTCTTT
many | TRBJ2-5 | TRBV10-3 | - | CAITIDPVETQYF | TGTGCCATCACTATTGATCCGGTGGAGACCCAGTACTTC
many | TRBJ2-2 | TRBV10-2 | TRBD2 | CASRTLAGGTGELFF | TGCGCCAGCAGAACTCTAGCGGGGGGCACCGGGGAGCTGTTTTTT
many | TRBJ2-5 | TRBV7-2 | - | CASSLGQTQETQYF | TGTGCCAGCAGCTTGGGACAAACACAAGAGACCCAGTACTTC
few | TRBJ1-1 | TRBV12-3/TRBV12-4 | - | CASSQALVDTEAFF | TGTGCCAGCAGTCAGGCGCTTGTGGACACTGAAGCTTTCTTT
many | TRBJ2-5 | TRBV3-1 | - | CASSPGRTKETQYF | TGTGCCAGCAGCCCCGGACGTACCAAAGAGACCCAGTACTTC
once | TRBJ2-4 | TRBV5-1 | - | CASSLVSQNIQYF | TGCGCCAGCAGCTTGGTTTCGCAAAACATTCAGTACTTC
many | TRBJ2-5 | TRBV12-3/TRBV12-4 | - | CASSSGTPGETQYF | TGTGCCAGCAGCTCCGGGACCCCGGGGGAGACCCAGTACTTC
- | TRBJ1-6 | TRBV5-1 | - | CASRAGDSPLHF | TGCGCCAGCAGGGCAGGGGATTCACCCCTCCACTTT
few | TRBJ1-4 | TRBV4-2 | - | CASSQGLGSTNEKLFF | TGTGCCAGCAGCCAAGGTCTTGGATCAACTAATGAAAAACTGTTTTTT
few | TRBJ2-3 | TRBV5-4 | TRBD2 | CASSSGLAGDRSTDTQYF | TGTGCCAGCAGCTCGGGACTAGCGGGGGACCGGAGCACAGATACGCAGTATTTT
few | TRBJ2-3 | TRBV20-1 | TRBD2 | CSALYSGGRTDTQYF | TGCAGTGCTCTTTATAGCGGGGGACGTACAGATACGCAGTATTTT
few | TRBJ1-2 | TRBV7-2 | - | CASSLYRDNYGYTF | TGTGCCAGCAGCTTATACAGGGACAATTATGGCTACACCTTC
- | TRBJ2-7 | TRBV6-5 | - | CASSASPYEQYF | TGTGCCAGCAGTGCCAGTCCCTACGAGCAGTACTTC
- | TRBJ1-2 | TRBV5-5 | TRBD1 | CASSLYPDRGLGYTF | TGTGCCAGCAGCTTGTATCCGGACAGGGGGCTAGGCTACACCTTC
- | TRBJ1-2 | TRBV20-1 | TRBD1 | CSARPPWTGDGYTF | TGCAGTGCTAGGCCCCCCTGGACAGGGGATGGCTACACCTTC
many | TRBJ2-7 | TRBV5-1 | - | CASRMGTAAGYEQYF | TGCGCCAGCAGGATGGGGACGGCCGCTGGCTACGAGCAGTACTTC
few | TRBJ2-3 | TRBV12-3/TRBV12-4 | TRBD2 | CASSFGLAGGPDTQYF | TGTGCCAGCAGTTTCGGCCTAGCGGGGGGGCCAGATACGCAGTATTTT
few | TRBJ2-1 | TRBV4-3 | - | CASSQEHPGYYNEQFF | TGCGCCAGCAGCCAAGAGCACCCGGGTTACTACAATGAGCAGTTCTTC